The 2 T cell receptor beta chains in this list originate from one sample, sequenced in a study of cytomegalovirus exposure and HLA in healthy donors (dated by TCRdb to about 2017). Library generation was performed with the immunoSEQ multiplex PCR assay. For the multiplex PCR, a mixture combining 60 forward primers for TCR Vbeta segments and 13 reverse primers for TCR Jbeta segments was used. In TCRdb, the immuneACCESS table is reduced to in-frame sequences with V and J assigned. These tables do not hold every clone; where another copy was compared, an unresolved V gene accounts for under half, and the others remain unexplained. Across this sample there are around 180,000 clones, with approximately 88% seen only once. The ten largest make up 1.2% of the sample. Sequenced material: PBMCs. Every receptor here comes from a boy aged 2-15 years in good health and CMV-seronegative.

The chain combines TRBV11-2 with TRBJ2-4; TRBD2 matches at 10 bases. With 1 base clipped from V and 0 bases from J, the junction kept 9 bases outside the gene matches. Germline V gene lookup returns CDR1 SGHAT and CDR2 FQNNGV. The CDR3 has 19 amino acids. The CDR3 DNA reads as TGTGCCAGCAGCTTAGGGGCTAGCGGGGGCGCCTTAGCCAAAAACATTCAGTACTTC. Protein sequence: CASSLGASGGALAKNIQYF.

This clone was observed a single time. This rearrangement joins TRBV9 to TRBJ1-2; 12 bases are a match to TRBD1. The V gene end was trimmed by 4 bases and the J gene end by 4 bases; junction bases not matched to a gene: 5. This CDR3 is 15 amino acids long. CDR1 SGDLS and CDR2 YYNGEE come from the germline V gene. The CDR3 coding sequence is TGTGCCAGCAGCTCGGGACAGGGGGCAGGCTATGGCTACACCTTC. Amino acids: CASSSGQGAGYGYTF.